This T cell receptor (beta chain) was sequenced during a study of shared clonotypes between healthy human individuals. The table came from immunoSEQ multiplex PCR; TCRdb's copy has only in-frame clones and leaves some out. The table includes about 2.4 million clones, roughly 93% detected once. About this clone: Its antigen is undetermined.

CDR3 size: 15 residues. Looked up from germline, CDR1 is WNHNN and CDR2 is SYGVQD (reference sequence). Losses at the gene ends were 5 bases for V and 5 bases for J; bases not matched to a gene: 8. Every donor was a Caucasian adult from Nashville, Tennessee. CD4+ cells yielded CD45RA+ naive and CD45RA-negative memory subsets. Findings and caveats of the study: When compared with the clonotypes that were shared by all four sorted-subset donors, the non-shared clonotypes turned out to have lower generation probabilities.

This receptor was identified in a man between 18 and 35 years old in good health. Some clones in this sample may be carry-over from other donors' samples. Sequenced sample: naive CD4+ T cells from PBMCs. The subset here: CD45RA+ positively selected. V gene TRBV10-1 combines with J gene TRBJ2-5, with TRBD1 matching over 10 bases. CDR3 sequence (DNA): TGCGCCAGCAGTCCTCAGACAGGGGGCAGGGAGACCCAGTACTTC. It specifies CASSPQTGGRETQYF.